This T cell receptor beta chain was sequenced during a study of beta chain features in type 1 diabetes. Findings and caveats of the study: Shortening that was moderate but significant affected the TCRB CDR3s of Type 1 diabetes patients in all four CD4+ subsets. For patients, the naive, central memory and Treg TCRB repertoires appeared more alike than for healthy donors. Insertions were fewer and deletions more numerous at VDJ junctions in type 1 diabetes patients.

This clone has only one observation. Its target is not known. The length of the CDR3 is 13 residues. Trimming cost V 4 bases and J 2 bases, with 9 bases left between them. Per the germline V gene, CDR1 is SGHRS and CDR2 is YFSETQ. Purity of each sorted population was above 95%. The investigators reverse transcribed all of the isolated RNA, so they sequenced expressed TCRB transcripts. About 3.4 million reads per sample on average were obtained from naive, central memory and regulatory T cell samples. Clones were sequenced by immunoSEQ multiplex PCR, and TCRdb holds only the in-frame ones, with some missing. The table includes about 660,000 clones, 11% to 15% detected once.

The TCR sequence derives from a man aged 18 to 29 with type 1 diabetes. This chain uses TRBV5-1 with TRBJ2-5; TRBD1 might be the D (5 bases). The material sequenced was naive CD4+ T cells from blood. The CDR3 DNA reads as TGCGCCAGCAGCACAGGAATACAAGAGACCCAGTACTTC. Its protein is CASSTGIQETQYF.